A single TCR beta chain is shown here with its context. The target of this receptor is not known. No much larger clonotype is one base removed from it; base qualities were not supplied. Patients with a history of autoimmune disease or receiving systemic immunosuppression were excluded from the trial. Peripheral blood for TCR sequencing was collected from all dose cohorts at baseline, on cycle 4 day 1, and on cycle 7 day 1. The samples were taken from a phase I, first-in-human, multicenter, open-label dose-escalation trial of ivuxolimab. Adults with locally advanced or metastatic head and neck squamous cell, hepatocellular, melanoma or renal cell carcinoma were enrolled in the trial. Before TCR sequencing, CD4+ T cells and CD8+ T cells were sorted from peripheral blood as separate populations. These data come from a study of OX40 agonist ivuxolimab in advanced cancers. With respect to the entire study: Ivuxolimab, which targeted the costimulatory receptor OX40 (CD134), was an agonistic, fully human IgG2 monoclonal antibody. Intravenous ivuxolimab was administered to patients every 2 weeks at six dose levels: 0.01, 0.1, 0.3, 1.5, 3 and 10 mg/kg. Of the approximately 50 dose-escalation patients, hepatocellular carcinoma was present in roughly 19, melanoma in about 15, renal cell carcinoma in 9 and head and neck cancer in 9. In the dose-escalation cohort, around four fifths of patients were male, and the mean age was approximately 60 years, with a range of about 23 to 80. Patients were allowed to have had prior anti-PD-1, anti-PD-L1 or anti-CTLA-4 therapy, and 40% to 45% of the dose-escalation patients had previously received checkpoint inhibitors. Three dose-escalation patients achieved partial responses, one with hepatocellular carcinoma and two with cutaneous melanoma. The point of sequencing TCRbeta in the periphery was to test whether ivuxolimab changed TCR sequence diversity and drove clonal T-cell expansion. The paper describes the monotherapy dose-escalation part (N ≈ 52 patients) of the phase I trial of ivuxolimab. What the work shows at the level of the full study, not this receptor alone: In the 0.1-3.0 mg/kg groups, partial responders were among the patients with the lowest normalized peripheral clonal expansion, particularly in CD8+ T cells. Low levels of normalized T-cell clonal expansion were also seen in some patients who did not respond. Which antigens the clonally expanded peripheral T cells were specific for was not determined. After ivuxolimab, CD8+ T cells had more expanded clones than CD4+ T cells on average. Clonal expansion of both CD4+ and CD8+ blood T cells was observed from baseline to week 6 at doses 0.1 to 3.0 mg/kg.

To sequence the TCRbeta CDR3 region, genomic DNA was isolated from the sorted cells. The immunoSEQ Assay was used to sequence the TCRbeta CDR3 regions. TCRdb limited this immuneACCESS table to in-frame rearrangements with V and J called. A share of clones is missing; checked studies link under half to unresolved V genes, and the rest is unexplained. The sample has more than 55,000 clones on record, approximately 81% of them singletons. Of the sample, about 5% is held by the ten largest clones. The germline V gene sets CDR1 to SGHNT and CDR2 to YENEEA. Measured from the cysteine to the phenylalanine, the CDR3 is 12 residues long. CDR3 DNA only is kept here, 36 bases in frame from base 1. At the junction V is shortened by 3 bases and J by 11 bases, with 13 bases in between.

This sequence originates from an adult with an advanced solid tumor such as melanoma, head and neck, liver or kidney cancer. The source material was CD4+ or CD8+ T cells sorted from blood, sampled in a trial of the OX40 agonist ivuxolimab. The chain employs TRBV11-3 and TRBJ1-1; the D gene remains uncertain. The CDR3 is CASSFVGLGAFF. The nucleotide sequence reads as follows: TGTGCCAGCAGCTTTGTAGGATTAGGGGCTTTCTTT.